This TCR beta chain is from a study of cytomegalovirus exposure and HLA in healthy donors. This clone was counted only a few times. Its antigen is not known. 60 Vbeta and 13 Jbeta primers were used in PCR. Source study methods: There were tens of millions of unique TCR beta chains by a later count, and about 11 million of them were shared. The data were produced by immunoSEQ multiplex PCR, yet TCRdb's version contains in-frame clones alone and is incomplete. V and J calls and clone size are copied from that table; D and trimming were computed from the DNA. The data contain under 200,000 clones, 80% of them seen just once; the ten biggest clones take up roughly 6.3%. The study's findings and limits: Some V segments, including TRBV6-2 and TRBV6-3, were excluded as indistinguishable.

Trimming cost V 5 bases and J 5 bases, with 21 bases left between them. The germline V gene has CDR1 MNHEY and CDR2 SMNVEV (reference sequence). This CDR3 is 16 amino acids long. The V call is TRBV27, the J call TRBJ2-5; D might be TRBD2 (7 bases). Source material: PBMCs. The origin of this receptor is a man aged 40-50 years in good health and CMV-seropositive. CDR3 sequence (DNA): TGTGCCAGCAGTCCCCGAGGTGCGGGGGCCCAGGAGACCCAGTACTTC. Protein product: CASSPRGAGAQETQYF.